Shown below are 8 T cell receptor beta chains from a single sample sequenced in a study of T cells in women clearing cervical HPV infection. Generated by immunoSEQ multiplex PCR, the TCRdb table keeps only in-frame clones and is missing some. The sample has roughly 28,000 clones, and its top ten clones hold around 10%. The source material was blood buffy coat. These TCRs come from a woman aged 18 to 75 with a cervical HPV16 infection that either progressed to CIN3+ or cleared (not recorded which).

On this clone itself: The read ends 3 residues shy of where the CDR3 ends; the end is completed using the germline J gene. The rearrangement joins TRBV19 to TRBJ2-1, with 10 bases that match TRBD1. This CDR3 contains 14 residues. With V trimmed by 4 bases and J by 9 bases, 6 bases remained unmatched. Germline-derived CDR1 and CDR2 are LNHDA and SQIVND (reference sequence). Here the CDR3 reads CASSNSGTGVEQFF. Incomplete CDR3 DNA: TGTGCCAGTAGTAACTCCGGGACAGGGGTTGAG.

As for this clone: The CDR3 end is not reached by the read, which stops 3 residues before it; the germline J gene fills it in. This chain connects TRBV14 to TRBJ2-3; 7 nucleotides agree with TRBD1. Germline CDR1 is SGHDN and CDR2 is FVKESK. This CDR3 is 17 amino acids long. Trimming cost V 4 bases and J 0 bases; bases outside gene matches: 10. This CDR3 is CASSPRGTASSTDTQYF. The CDR3 bases that were read are TGTGCCAGCAGCCCCCGAGGGACAGCTTCTAGCACAGATACG.

A word on this clone: The read ends 3 residues before the CDR3 terminus; that terminus is restored from the germline J gene. The chain has TRBV19 and TRBJ2-7; perhaps TRBD2 as D (6 bases). The length of the CDR3 is 13 residues. The germline V gene encodes CDR1 LNHDA and CDR2 SQIVND (reference sequence). The ends were cut back, 7 bases at V and 5 bases at J, with 15 bases in the middle. This CDR3 is CASTSGLNDEQYF. The DNA read from the CDR3 is TGTGCCAGTACCTCTGGACTAAATGACGAG.

About this clone: Read sequence stops 3 residues before the CDR3 end, and the germline J gene provides the missing end. The chain recombines TRBV29-1 with TRBJ2-7; TRBD1 matches 8 bases. This CDR3 contains 14 residues. Germline V lookup: CDR1 SQVTM, CDR2 ANQGSEA. J lost 0 bases, V lost 4 bases, and 5 bases had no gene match. CDR3 sequence: CSVATGGFSYEQYF. The CDR3 DNA, read in part, is TGCAGCGTTGCAACAGGGGGATTCTCCTACGAG.

Details on this clone: The read ends 3 residues early relative to the CDR3; the germline J gene fills the gap. This chain uses TRBV5-1 with TRBJ2-7; no clear D gene. Germline V lookup: CDR1 SGHRS, CDR2 YFSETQ. The V end lost 1 base, the J end lost 1 base, and 9 bases lay between the germline ends. There are 14 residues in the CDR3. CDR3 DNA, as far as it was read: TGCGCCAGCAGCTTGTCGTCCGGTTCCTACGAG. Encoded protein: CASSLSSGSYE. The complete CDR3 protein is CASSLSSGSYEQYF.

For this clone: The read ends 3 residues early relative to the CDR3; the germline J gene fills the gap. The chain uses TRBV12-3 or TRBV12-4 and TRBJ1-5; D remains unclear. There are 14 residues in the CDR3. V was cut by 3 bases and J by 2 bases, with 8 bases left in between. The CDR3 region is CASSLSVGNQPQHF. The CDR3 bases that were read are TGTGCCAGCAGTTTGAGCGTGGGCAATCAGCCC.

Of note for this clone: The sequenced fragment ends 3 residues before the CDR3 boundary, so the rest is inferred from the germline J gene. This chain uses TRBV7-3 with TRBJ2-1; 9 bases map to TRBD1. Germline V gene data show CDR1 as SGHTA and CDR2 as FQGTGA. Trimming cost V 5 bases and J 6 bases; bases outside gene matches: 8. This CDR3 spans 15 amino acids. CDR3 protein: CASSPTGTGINEQFF. The sequenced CDR3 bases are TGTGCCAGCAGCCCTACCGGGACAGGGATCAATGAG.

About this clone itself: Read sequence stops 3 residues before the CDR3 end, and the germline J gene provides the missing end. J is TRBJ2-1 and V is TRBV7-2; D is perhaps TRBD2 (5 bases). CDR3 length equals 16 residues. Germline loops: CDR1 SGHTA, CDR2 FQGNSA. The V end was cut by 0 bases, the J end by 6 bases, with 15 bases between. CDR3 sequence: CASSLARSSRANEQFF. The covered CDR3 bases are TGTGCCAGCAGCTTAGCGCGGTCTAGCCGGGCCAATGAG.